Sequencing of this T cell receptor beta chain was carried out in a study of shared T cell receptors in the human thymus. The table came from immunoSEQ multiplex PCR; TCRdb's copy has only in-frame clones and leaves some out. The sample holds about 610,000 clones, approximately 90% seen once. V shed 5 bases, J shed 3 bases, and the junction held 10 bases outside the gene matches. Germline V CDR1 and CDR2: SGHNT, YYREEE (reference sequence). The length of the CDR3 is 15 residues. The sample was also linked to a second study, of human thymus T cells.

Sequencing was done on a sample of thymocytes. This TCR came from a boy younger than two with a congenital heart defect. The rearrangement uses TRBV5-4 and TRBJ2-5; 7 bases line up with TRBD1. The CDR3 spells CASRADRVEEETQYF. For the CDR3, the DNA is TGTGCCAGCAGAGCAGACAGGGTTGAGGAAGAGACCCAGTACTTC.